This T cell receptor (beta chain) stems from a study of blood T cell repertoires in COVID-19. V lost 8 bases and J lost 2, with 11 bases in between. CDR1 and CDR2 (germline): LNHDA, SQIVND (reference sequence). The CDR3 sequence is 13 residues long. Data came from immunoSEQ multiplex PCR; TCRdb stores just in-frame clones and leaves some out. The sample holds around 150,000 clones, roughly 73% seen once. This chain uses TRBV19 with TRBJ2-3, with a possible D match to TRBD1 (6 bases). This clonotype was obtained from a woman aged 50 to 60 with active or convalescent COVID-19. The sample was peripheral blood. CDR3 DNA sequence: TGTGCCAGTCGGGACACTTCCACAGATACGCAGTATTTT. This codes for CASRDTSTDTQYF.